This T cell receptor (beta chain) was sequenced during a study of blood T cell repertoires in COVID-19. The overall study: Sites in the United States, Italy and Spain provided acute and convalescent COVID-19 samples. The analysed material was cDNA or gDNA that came from T cells, B-cell-depleted T cells, or PBMCs.

This CDR3 is built from 16 residues. Per germline, CDR1 GTSNPN and CDR2 SVGIG (reference sequence). Trimming removed 3 bases from V and 9 bases from J; junction bases left unmatched: 14. Original methodology: Reference gene primers were amplified, and this amplification served to estimate nucleated cell counts. Data came from immunoSEQ multiplex PCR; TCRdb stores just in-frame clones and leaves some out. V, J and clone size were drawn from that table, and D and trimming were deduced from the DNA. Here the sample spans roughly 100,000 clones, 70% to 85% being singletons. The chain links TRBV30 to TRBJ1-5, with 10 positions matching TRBD1. The clonotype comes from a man aged 55 to 70 with active or convalescent COVID-19. The sequencing input was peripheral blood. The CDR3 sequence is CAWSPSLWTGGRPQHF. DNA of the CDR3: TGTGCCTGGAGCCCTTCCCTGTGGACAGGGGGGCGGCCCCAGCATTTT.